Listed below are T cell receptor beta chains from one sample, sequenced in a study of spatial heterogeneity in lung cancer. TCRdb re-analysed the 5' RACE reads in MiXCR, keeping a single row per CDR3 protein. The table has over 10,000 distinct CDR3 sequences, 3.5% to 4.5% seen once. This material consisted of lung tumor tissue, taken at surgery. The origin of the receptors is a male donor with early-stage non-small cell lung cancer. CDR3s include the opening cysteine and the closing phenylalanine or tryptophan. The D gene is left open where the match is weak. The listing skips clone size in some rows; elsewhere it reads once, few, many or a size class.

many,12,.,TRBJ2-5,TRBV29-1,CSARGQQETQYF,TGCAGCGCCCGGGGGCAGCAAGAGACCCAGTACTTC
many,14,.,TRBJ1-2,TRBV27,CASSPSDSNYGDTF,TGTGCCAGCAGCCCCTCGGACAGTAACTATGGCGACACCTTC
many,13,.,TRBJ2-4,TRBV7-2,CASSLDWPNIQYF,TGTGCCAGCAGCTTAGATTGGCCAAACATTCAGTACTTC
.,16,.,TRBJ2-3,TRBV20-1,CSVTTASPGPVDTQYF,TGCAGTGTCACCACCGCATCCCCGGGACCAGTGGATACGCAGTATTTT
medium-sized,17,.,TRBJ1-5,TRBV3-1,CASSQGYRDGSNQPQHF,TGTGCCAGCAGCCAAGGATACCGGGACGGTAGCAATCAGCCCCAGCATTTT
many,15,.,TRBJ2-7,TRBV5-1,CASSWGGRGLYEQYF,TGCGCCAGCAGCTGGGGCGGAAGGGGGTTGTACGAGCAGTACTTC
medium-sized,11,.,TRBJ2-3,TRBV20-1,CSAPGRDTQYF,TGCAGTGCTCCAGGTCGGGATACGCAGTATTTT
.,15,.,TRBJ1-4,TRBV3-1,CASSQEGAAGKRLFF,TGTGCCAGCAGCCAAGAGGGGGCAGCGGGGAAAAGACTGTTTTTT
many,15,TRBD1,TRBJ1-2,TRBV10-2,CASRPGTGTPYGYTF,TGCGCCAGCAGACCCGGGACAGGGACCCCCTATGGCTACACCTTC
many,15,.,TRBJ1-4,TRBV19,CASSMNQGRGGKLFF,TGTGCCAGTAGTATGAACCAGGGAAGGGGAGGAAAACTGTTTTTT
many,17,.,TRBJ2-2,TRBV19,CASSVQGPPLSTGELFF,TGTGCCAGTAGTGTCCAGGGGCCCCCTCTGAGCACCGGGGAGCTGTTTTTT
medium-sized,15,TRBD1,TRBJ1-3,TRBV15,CATSRDGTGENTIYF,TGTGCCACCAGCAGAGACGGGACAGGGGAAAACACCATATATTTT
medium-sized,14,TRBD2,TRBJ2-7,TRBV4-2,CASSRGAGVYEQYF,TGTGCCAGCAGTCGCGGAGCGGGAGTCTACGAGCAGTACTTC
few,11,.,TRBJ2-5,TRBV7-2,CASSFLGTQYF,TGTGCCAGCAGCTTCCTAGGGACCCAGTACTTC
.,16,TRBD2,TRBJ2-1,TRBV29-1,CSVFLNSGRGYNEQFF,TGCAGCGTCTTCCTTAACAGCGGGAGGGGGTACAATGAGCAGTTCTTC
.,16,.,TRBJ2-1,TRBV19,CASSIRVGRLYNEQFF,TGTGCCAGTAGTATCAGGGTTGGGAGACTATACAATGAGCAGTTCTTC
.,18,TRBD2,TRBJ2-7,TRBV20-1,CSAPRLAGGDTGNYEQYF,TGCAGTGCTCCCCGACTAGCGGGAGGCGATACAGGTAACTACGAGCAGTACTTC
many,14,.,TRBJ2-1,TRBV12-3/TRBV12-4,CASSLIGVYNEQFF,TGTGCCAGCAGTTTAATCGGGGTTTACAATGAGCAGTTCTTC
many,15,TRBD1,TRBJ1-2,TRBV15,CATSLPGQDFYGYTF,TGTGCCACCAGCTTACCGGGACAGGATTTCTATGGCTACACCTTC
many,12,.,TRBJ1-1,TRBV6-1,CASSEAGYEAFF,TGTGCCAGCAGTGAAGCGGGCTATGAAGCTTTCTTT
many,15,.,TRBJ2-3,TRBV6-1,CASSEMGLGLDTQYF,TGTGCCAGCAGTGAAATGGGTTTGGGTTTGGATACGCAGTATTTT
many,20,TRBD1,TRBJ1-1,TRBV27,CASSLYHISGQGLNDTEAFF,TGTGCCAGCAGTTTATATCATATCTCGGGACAGGGGTTGAATGACACTGAAGCTTTCTTT
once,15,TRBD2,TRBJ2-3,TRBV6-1,CASSEALRGVDTQYF,TGTGCCAGCAGTGAAGCGCTTCGGGGGGTTGATACGCAGTATTTT
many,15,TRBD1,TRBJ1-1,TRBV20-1,CSASWDRRWNTEAFF,TGCAGTGCTAGTTGGGACAGGCGCTGGAACACTGAAGCTTTCTTT
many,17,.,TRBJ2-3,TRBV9,CASSVFAFAGDTDTQYF,TGTGCCAGCAGCGTCTTTGCCTTCGCTGGGGACACAGATACGCAGTATTTT
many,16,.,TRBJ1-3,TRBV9,CASSANPGDAGNTIYF,TGTGCCAGCAGCGCCAATCCAGGGGACGCAGGAAACACCATATATTTT
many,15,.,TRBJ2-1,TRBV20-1,CSARDLASSYNEQFF,TGCAGTGCTAGAGATCTAGCGAGCTCCTACAATGAGCAGTTCTTC
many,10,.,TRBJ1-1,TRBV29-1,CSVADREAFF,TGCAGCGTTGCCGACAGGGAAGCTTTCTTT
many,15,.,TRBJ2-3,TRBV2,CASSTPQGRKDTQYF,TGTGCCAGCAGTACGCCCCAGGGAAGAAAGGATACGCAGTATTTT
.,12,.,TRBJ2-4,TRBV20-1,CSATGRQNIQYF,TGCAGTGCCACAGGTCGTCAAAACATTCAGTACTTC
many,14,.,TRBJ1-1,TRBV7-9,CASSRGGGNTEAFF,TGTGCCAGCAGCCGCGGAGGCGGGAACACTGAAGCTTTCTTT
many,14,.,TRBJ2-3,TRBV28,CASTLQGDTDTQYF,TGTGCCAGCACCCTCCAGGGAGATACAGATACGCAGTATTTT
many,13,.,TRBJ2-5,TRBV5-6,CASSGIGVETQYF,TGTGCCAGCAGCGGGATTGGCGTAGAGACCCAGTACTTC
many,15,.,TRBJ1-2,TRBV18,CASSPKAETNYGYTF,TGTGCCAGCTCGCCCAAAGCAGAGACTAACTATGGCTACACCTTC
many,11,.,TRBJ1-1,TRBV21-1,CASGTPLGAFF,TGTGCCAGCGGGACGCCTTTAGGTGCTTTCTTT
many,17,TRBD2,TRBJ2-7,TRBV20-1,CSARSTPSGRSSYEQYF,TGCAGTGCTAGATCCACTCCTAGCGGTCGGAGCTCCTACGAGCAGTACTTC
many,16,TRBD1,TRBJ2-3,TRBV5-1,CASSLGGTGGADTQYF,TGCGCCAGCAGTCTGGGGGGTACAGGGGGCGCAGATACGCAGTATTTT
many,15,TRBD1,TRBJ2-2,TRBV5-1,CASSSGTANTGELFF,TGCGCCAGCAGCTCCGGGACAGCGAACACCGGGGAGCTGTTTTTT
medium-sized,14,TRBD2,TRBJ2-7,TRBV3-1,CASSLSGRVFEQYF,TGTGCCAGCAGCCTTAGCGGGAGAGTCTTCGAGCAGTACTTC
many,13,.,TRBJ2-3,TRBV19,CASSLRDTDTQYF,TGTGCCAGTAGTCTACGGGACACAGATACGCAGTATTTT
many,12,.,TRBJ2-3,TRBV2,CASRKSTDTQYF,TGTGCCAGCAGGAAAAGCACAGATACGCAGTATTTT
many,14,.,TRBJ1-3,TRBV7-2,CASSLMSSGNTIYF,TGTGCCAGCAGCTTAATGAGCTCTGGAAACACCATATATTTT
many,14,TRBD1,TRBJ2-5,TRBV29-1,CSVVNDRDKETQYF,TGCAGCGTAGTTAATGACAGGGACAAAGAGACCCAGTACTTC
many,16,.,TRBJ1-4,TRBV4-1,CASSQALRSTNEKLFF,TGCGCCAGCAGCCAAGCTCTTCGATCAACTAATGAAAAACTGTTTTTT
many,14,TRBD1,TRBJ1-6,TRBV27,CASSLGQGFSPLHF,TGTGCCAGCAGCTTGGGACAGGGGTTTTCACCCCTCCACTTT
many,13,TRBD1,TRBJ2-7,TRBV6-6,CASSLRDSYEQYF,TGTGCCAGCAGTTTGAGGGACAGTTACGAGCAGTACTTC
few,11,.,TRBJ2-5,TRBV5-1,CASSREETQYF,TGCGCCAGCAGCAGAGAAGAGACCCAGTACTTC
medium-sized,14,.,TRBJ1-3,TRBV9,CASSPRASGNTIYF,TGTGCCAGCAGCCCCCGGGCCTCTGGAAACACCATATATTTT
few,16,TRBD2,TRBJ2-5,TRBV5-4,CASSGGVAGRGETQYF,TGTGCCAGCAGCGGGGGAGTAGCGGGACGTGGAGAGACCCAGTACTTC
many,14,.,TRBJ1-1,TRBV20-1,CSARGTGRGTEAFF,TGCAGTGCTAGAGGTACAGGGAGAGGCACTGAAGCTTTCTTT
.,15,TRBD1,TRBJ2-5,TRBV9,CASSARQGVTETQYF,TGTGCCAGCAGCGCGAGACAGGGAGTAACGGAGACCCAGTACTTC
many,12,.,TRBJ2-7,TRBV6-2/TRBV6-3,CASSPGSYEQYF,TGTGCCAGCAGTCCGGGGTCCTACGAGCAGTACTTC
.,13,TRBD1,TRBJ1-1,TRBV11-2,CASSWTGNTEAFF,TGTGCCAGCAGCTGGACAGGCAACACTGAAGCTTTCTTT